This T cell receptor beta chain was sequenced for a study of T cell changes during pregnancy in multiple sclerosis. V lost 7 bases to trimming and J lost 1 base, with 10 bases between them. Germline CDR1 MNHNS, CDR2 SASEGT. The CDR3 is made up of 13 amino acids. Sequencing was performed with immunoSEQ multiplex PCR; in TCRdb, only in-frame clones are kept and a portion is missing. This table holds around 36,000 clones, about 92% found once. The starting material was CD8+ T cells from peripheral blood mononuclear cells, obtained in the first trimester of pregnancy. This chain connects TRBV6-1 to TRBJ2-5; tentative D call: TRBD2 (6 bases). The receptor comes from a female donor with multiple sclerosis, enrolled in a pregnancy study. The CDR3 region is CASTLGGQETQYF. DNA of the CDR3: TGTGCCAGCACGCTCGGGGGCCAAGAGACCCAGTACTTC.